This T cell receptor (beta chain) stems from a study of CD8 T cells in ankylosing spondylitis. On this clonotype: Its antigen is as yet unknown.

General study findings and limits: Matched ankylosing spondylitis synovial fluid reportedly contained a significantly enriched population of disease-linked clones. Apparently characteristic of ankylosing spondylitis blood was a TCR beta motif (eight highly homologous variants).

Trimming shortened V by 5 bases and J by 1 base, and 12 bases separated the two germline ends. The CDR3 loop spans 15 amino acids. The germline V gene has CDR1 SGHVS and CDR2 FNYEAQ. Quantitative 5'-RACE was performed with molecular barcodes, and it yielded the TCR beta libraries. TCRdb re-called the 5' RACE reads with MiXCR, one entry per CDR3 protein. The top ten clones hold more than 0.5% of a sample with some 840,000 distinct CDR3 sequences, 12% of them seen once. What was sequenced was blood, either unsorted or a sorted T cell fraction (not recorded which). The receptor was isolated from a male donor with ankylosing spondylitis. The V gene is TRBV7-6, the J gene TRBJ1-3; TRBD1 is a possible D gene (5 bases). The DNA for the CDR3 is TGTGCCAGCAGCCCTGCGCGGGGGTCTGGAAACACCATATATTTT. Its translation is CASSPARGSGNTIYF.